The rows below give T cell receptor beta chains drawn from one sample of a study of early T cells in non-severe SARS-CoV-2 infection. One entry per CDR3 protein results from TCRdb running MiXCR on the 5' RACE reads. The sample has some 98,000 distinct CDR3 sequences; roughly 11% are singletons. The sequenced sample consisted of whole blood. Source of these receptors: an adult who was a healthcare worker with PCR-confirmed SARS-CoV-2 infection or an uninfected control (not recorded which). Each CDR3 is given with its conserved first and last residue. Fields, in order: CDR3 protein, CDR3 DNA, J gene, CDR3 length, clone size, D gene, V gene. D genes are given only for firm matches. Not every row has a clone size; where given, it reads once, few, many or a size class.

CDR3aa: CASSAGPGQWGNIQYF
CDR3nt: TGTGCCAGCAGTGCGGGTCCGGGACAGTGGGGAAACATTCAGTACTTC
j_gene: TRBJ2-4
len: 16
abundance: .
d_gene: TRBD1
v_gene: TRBV11-2

CDR3aa: CASSPPETGQYEQYF
CDR3nt: TGCGCCAGCAGCCCACCCGAGACAGGGCAGTACGAGCAGTACTTC
j_gene: TRBJ2-7
len: 15
abundance: .
d_gene: TRBD1
v_gene: TRBV5-1

CDR3aa: CASSLGLNKNNEQFF
CDR3nt: TGTGCCAGCAGCTTGGGTCTAAACAAAAACAATGAGCAGTTCTTC
j_gene: TRBJ2-1
len: 15
abundance: few
d_gene: .
v_gene: TRBV5-5

CDR3aa: CASSNAREVKREQFF
CDR3nt: TGTGCCAGCAGTAATGCACGGGAAGTTAAGAGGGAGCAGTTCTTC
j_gene: TRBJ2-1
len: 15
abundance: .
d_gene: .
v_gene: TRBV12-3/TRBV12-4

CDR3aa: CSVVRDSGNTIYF
CDR3nt: TGCAGCGTTGTCCGGGACTCTGGAAACACCATATATTTT
j_gene: TRBJ1-3
len: 13
abundance: many
d_gene: .
v_gene: TRBV29-1

CDR3aa: CASSYARGGSYEQYF
CDR3nt: TGTGCCAGCAGTTACGCGCGGGGTGGTTCCTACGAGCAGTACTTC
j_gene: TRBJ2-7
len: 15
abundance: many
d_gene: .
v_gene: TRBV6-5

CDR3aa: CSARGQPIASDTQYF
CDR3nt: TGCAGTGCTAGAGGCCAGCCGATCGCGTCAGATACGCAGTATTTT
j_gene: TRBJ2-3
len: 15
abundance: many
d_gene: .
v_gene: TRBV20-1

CDR3aa: CATSSIAGAVLQKQFF
CDR3nt: TGTGCCACCAGCAGTATAGCGGGCGCGGTGCTGCAAAAGCAGTTCTTC
j_gene: TRBJ2-1
len: 16
abundance: .
d_gene: TRBD2
v_gene: TRBV15

CDR3aa: CSVLRNTEPFF
CDR3nt: TGCAGCGTTCTGCGGAACACTGAACCTTTCTTT
j_gene: TRBJ1-1
len: 11
abundance: few
d_gene: .
v_gene: TRBV29-1

CDR3aa: CSASRPGTASPLHF
CDR3nt: TGCAGTGCTAGCAGGCCCGGTACCGCGTCACCCCTCCACTTT
j_gene: TRBJ1-6
len: 14
abundance: few
d_gene: .
v_gene: TRBV20-1

CDR3aa: CASSSQLVYNEQFF
CDR3nt: TGTGCCAGCAGCTCGCAGCTCGTCTACAATGAGCAGTTCTTC
j_gene: TRBJ2-1
len: 14
abundance: many
d_gene: .
v_gene: TRBV7-2

CDR3aa: CASSLRVELWRGRNEQFF
CDR3nt: TGTGCCAGCAGTTTACGCGTCGAACTTTGGCGGGGCCGCAATGAGCAGTTCTTC
j_gene: TRBJ2-1
len: 18
abundance: few
d_gene: .
v_gene: TRBV28

CDR3aa: CASSVGRRRSQETQYF
CDR3nt: TGTGCCAGCAGTGTAGGGCGTAGGCGGAGTCAAGAGACCCAGTACTTC
j_gene: TRBJ2-5
len: 16
abundance: few
d_gene: .
v_gene: TRBV25-1

CDR3aa: CASTARTGGPNYGYTF
CDR3nt: TGCGCCAGCACCGCTAGGACAGGGGGCCCGAACTATGGCTACACCTTC
j_gene: TRBJ1-2
len: 16
abundance: .
d_gene: TRBD1
v_gene: TRBV10-2

CDR3aa: CSVGGAGNQPQHF
CDR3nt: TGCAGCGTTGGAGGGGCGGGCAATCAGCCCCAGCATTTT
j_gene: TRBJ1-5
len: 13
abundance: .
d_gene: .
v_gene: TRBV29-1

CDR3aa: CASSKVQGNTEAFF
CDR3nt: TGTGCCAGCAGCAAAGTTCAGGGTAACACTGAAGCTTTCTTT
j_gene: TRBJ1-1
len: 14
abundance: few
d_gene: .
v_gene: TRBV21-1

CDR3aa: CASSLDRGQETQYF
CDR3nt: TGCGCCAGCAGCTTGGACAGGGGACAAGAGACCCAGTACTTC
j_gene: TRBJ2-5
len: 14
abundance: many
d_gene: TRBD1
v_gene: TRBV5-1

CDR3aa: CAWRPRGPGGKLFF
CDR3nt: TGTGCCTGGAGGCCTAGGGGGCCTGGAGGAAAACTGTTTTTT
j_gene: TRBJ1-4
len: 14
abundance: many
d_gene: TRBD1
v_gene: TRBV30

CDR3aa: CASSLAWTGVHGYTF
CDR3nt: TGTGCCAGCAGCTTAGCCTGGACAGGGGTTCATGGCTACACCTTC
j_gene: TRBJ1-2
len: 15
abundance: few
d_gene: TRBD1
v_gene: TRBV7-2

CDR3aa: CASSDQGRGGEQFF
CDR3nt: TGTGCCAGCAGTGACCAAGGTAGGGGCGGCGAGCAGTTCTTC
j_gene: TRBJ2-1
len: 14
abundance: .
d_gene: .
v_gene: TRBV12-3/TRBV12-4

CDR3aa: CASSVSWDRGHGDEQFF
CDR3nt: TGTGCCAGCAGCGTCTCTTGGGACAGGGGGCATGGAGATGAGCAGTTCTTC
j_gene: TRBJ2-1
len: 17
abundance: many
d_gene: TRBD1
v_gene: TRBV9

CDR3aa: CASSDDRNYNSPLHF
CDR3nt: TGTGCCAGCAGTGATGACCGGAACTATAATTCACCCCTCCACTTT
j_gene: TRBJ1-6
len: 15
abundance: many
d_gene: .
v_gene: TRBV9

CDR3aa: CASSLRAAATNEKLFF
CDR3nt: TGTGCCAGCAGTTTAAGGGCAGCTGCAACTAATGAAAAACTGTTTTTT
j_gene: TRBJ1-4
len: 16
abundance: many
d_gene: .
v_gene: TRBV28

CDR3aa: CASSLALAGANEQFF
CDR3nt: TGTGCCAGCAGCTTAGCACTAGCGGGGGCCAATGAGCAGTTCTTC
j_gene: TRBJ2-1
len: 15
abundance: many
d_gene: TRBD2
v_gene: TRBV7-2

CDR3aa: CASSNGQNTEAFF
CDR3nt: TGTGCCAGCAGCAACGGACAGAACACTGAAGCTTTCTTT
j_gene: TRBJ1-1
len: 13
abundance: many
d_gene: .
v_gene: TRBV11-2

CDR3aa: CASSLTPGQGAYEQYF
CDR3nt: TGCGCCAGCAGCTTAACCCCGGGACAGGGGGCATACGAGCAGTACTTC
j_gene: TRBJ2-7
len: 16
abundance: .
d_gene: TRBD1
v_gene: TRBV4-1

CDR3aa: CASSLQGAENTEAFF
CDR3nt: TGTGCCAGCAGTTTACAGGGGGCGGAGAACACTGAAGCTTTCTTT
j_gene: TRBJ1-1
len: 15
abundance: many
d_gene: TRBD1
v_gene: TRBV27

CDR3aa: CAISAMTGRGYGYTF
CDR3nt: TGTGCCATCAGTGCTATGACAGGTCGGGGATATGGCTACACCTTC
j_gene: TRBJ1-2
len: 15
abundance: many
d_gene: .
v_gene: TRBV10-3

CDR3aa: CASSLAAGVKNEQFF
CDR3nt: TGCGCCAGCAGCTTGGCAGCGGGAGTCAAAAATGAGCAGTTCTTC
j_gene: TRBJ2-1
len: 15
abundance: many
d_gene: TRBD2
v_gene: TRBV5-1

CDR3aa: CASSQATNEKLFF
CDR3nt: TGTGCCAGTAGTCAGGCAACTAATGAAAAACTGTTTTTT
j_gene: TRBJ1-4
len: 13
abundance: .
d_gene: .
v_gene: TRBV19

CDR3aa: CSASRDRSGIYNSPLHF
CDR3nt: TGCAGTGCTAGCCGGGACAGGTCTGGGATTTATAATTCACCCCTCCACTTT
j_gene: TRBJ1-6
len: 17
abundance: .
d_gene: TRBD1
v_gene: TRBV20-1

CDR3aa: CASNFGGREETQYF
CDR3nt: TGTGCCAGCAACTTTGGCGGGAGGGAAGAGACCCAGTACTTC
j_gene: TRBJ2-5
len: 14
abundance: many
d_gene: TRBD2
v_gene: TRBV12-3/TRBV12-4

CDR3aa: CASRAATGVSTEAIF
CDR3nt: TGTGCCAGCAGAGCGGCGACAGGGGTCTCAACTGAAGCTATCTTT
j_gene: TRBJ1-1
len: 15
abundance: .
d_gene: TRBD1
v_gene: TRBV6-2/TRBV6-3

CDR3aa: CASSFTGRASDTQYF
CDR3nt: TGTGCCAGCAGTTTCACGGGCAGAGCCTCAGATACGCAGTATTTT
j_gene: TRBJ2-3
len: 15
abundance: once
d_gene: .
v_gene: TRBV28

CDR3aa: CAWSVGEGSPLHF
CDR3nt: TGTGCCTGGAGTGTTGGGGAAGGTTCACCCCTCCACTTT
j_gene: TRBJ1-6
len: 13
abundance: few
d_gene: .
v_gene: TRBV30

CDR3aa: CASSRTSGGIQETQYF
CDR3nt: TGTGCCAGCAGTCGGACTAGCGGGGGGATCCAAGAGACCCAGTACTTC
j_gene: TRBJ2-5
len: 16
abundance: .
d_gene: TRBD2
v_gene: TRBV11-2

CDR3aa: CASSQTPLAGGSYNEQFF
CDR3nt: TGCGCCAGCAGCCAAACCCCCCTAGCGGGAGGGTCCTACAATGAGCAGTTCTTC
j_gene: TRBJ2-1
len: 18
abundance: few
d_gene: TRBD2
v_gene: TRBV4-1

CDR3aa: CRPRVWDYGYTF
CDR3nt: TGCAGGCCCCGTGTTTGGGACTATGGCTACACCTTC
j_gene: TRBJ1-2
len: 12
abundance: .
d_gene: .
v_gene: TRBV20-1

CDR3aa: CSVANRDHEQYF
CDR3nt: TGCAGCGTTGCTAACAGGGATCACGAGCAGTACTTC
j_gene: TRBJ2-7
len: 12
abundance: many
d_gene: .
v_gene: TRBV29-1

CDR3aa: CASSRVGVTGELFF
CDR3nt: TGTGCCAGCAGCCGAGTGGGCGTCACCGGGGAGCTGTTTTTT
j_gene: TRBJ2-2
len: 14
abundance: few
d_gene: .
v_gene: TRBV11-2

CDR3aa: CASSAGQGVSYEQYF
CDR3nt: TGTGCCAGCAGCGCGGGACAGGGGGTCTCCTACGAGCAGTACTTC
j_gene: TRBJ2-7
len: 15
abundance: many
d_gene: TRBD1
v_gene: TRBV9

CDR3aa: CASRHTRNTGELFF
CDR3nt: TGTGCCAGCAGACACACTAGAAACACCGGGGAGCTGTTTTTT
j_gene: TRBJ2-2
len: 14
abundance: .
d_gene: .
v_gene: TRBV11-2

CDR3aa: CASSLAQGSDTQYF
CDR3nt: TGTGCCAGCAGTTTGGCCCAGGGGTCAGATACGCAGTATTTT
j_gene: TRBJ2-3
len: 14
abundance: few
d_gene: .
v_gene: TRBV12-3/TRBV12-4

CDR3aa: CASSLLAIAQYF
CDR3nt: TGTGCCAGCAGTTTACTAGCGATTGCGCAGTATTTT
j_gene: TRBJ2-3
len: 12
abundance: few
d_gene: TRBD2
v_gene: TRBV6-2/TRBV6-3

CDR3aa: CASSGTSPNQPQHF
CDR3nt: TGTGCCAGCAGTGGGACATCACCAAATCAGCCCCAGCATTTT
j_gene: TRBJ1-5
len: 14
abundance: few
d_gene: .
v_gene: TRBV2

CDR3aa: CATSDSTRTYEQYF
CDR3nt: TGTGCCACCAGTGATTCGACCCGGACCTACGAGCAGTACTTC
j_gene: TRBJ2-7
len: 14
abundance: few
d_gene: .
v_gene: TRBV24-1

CDR3aa: CASSLTKTAIQYF
CDR3nt: TGTGCCAGCAGCTTAACGAAGACAGCTATTCAGTACTTC
j_gene: TRBJ2-4
len: 13
abundance: many
d_gene: .
v_gene: TRBV7-3

CDR3aa: CSVWHNEQFF
CDR3nt: TGCAGCGTTTGGCACAATGAGCAGTTCTTC
j_gene: TRBJ2-1
len: 10
abundance: .
d_gene: .
v_gene: TRBV29-1

CDR3aa: CASNSRGREEKLFF
CDR3nt: TGTGCCAGCAACTCCAGGGGGCGCGAGGAAAAACTGTTTTTT
j_gene: TRBJ1-4
len: 14
abundance: few
d_gene: TRBD1
v_gene: TRBV5-6

CDR3aa: CATADNPGPQHF
CDR3nt: TGTGCCACCGCGGACAACCCGGGGCCCCAGCATTTT
j_gene: TRBJ1-5
len: 12
abundance: many
d_gene: .
v_gene: TRBV10-3

CDR3aa: CATSETGREQYF
CDR3nt: TGTGCCACCAGTGAGACAGGGCGCGAGCAGTACTTC
j_gene: TRBJ2-7
len: 12
abundance: few
d_gene: TRBD1
v_gene: TRBV24-1